This entry features one TCR beta chain sequence. The record originates from a study of technical replicates of blood from a few donors. Produced via immunoSEQ multiplex PCR; TCRdb's table is partial and in-frame only. The repertoire includes about 76,000 clones, about 86% of them detected once, and roughly 4.4% sits in the top ten. The CDR3 consists of 14 residues. Trimming removed 7 bases from V and 4 bases from J, with 16 bases in between. CDR1 MNHNS and CDR2 SASEGT come from the germline V gene. V usage is TRBV6-1 and J usage is TRBJ1-2; D ambiguous. This TCR came from a human donor in good health. Some clones in this sample may be carry-over from other donors' samples. What was sequenced was PBMCs. Here the CDR3 reads CASTDAAGLYGYTF. The CDR3, as DNA: TGTGCCAGCACTGATGCTGCAGGCCTCTATGGCTACACCTTC.